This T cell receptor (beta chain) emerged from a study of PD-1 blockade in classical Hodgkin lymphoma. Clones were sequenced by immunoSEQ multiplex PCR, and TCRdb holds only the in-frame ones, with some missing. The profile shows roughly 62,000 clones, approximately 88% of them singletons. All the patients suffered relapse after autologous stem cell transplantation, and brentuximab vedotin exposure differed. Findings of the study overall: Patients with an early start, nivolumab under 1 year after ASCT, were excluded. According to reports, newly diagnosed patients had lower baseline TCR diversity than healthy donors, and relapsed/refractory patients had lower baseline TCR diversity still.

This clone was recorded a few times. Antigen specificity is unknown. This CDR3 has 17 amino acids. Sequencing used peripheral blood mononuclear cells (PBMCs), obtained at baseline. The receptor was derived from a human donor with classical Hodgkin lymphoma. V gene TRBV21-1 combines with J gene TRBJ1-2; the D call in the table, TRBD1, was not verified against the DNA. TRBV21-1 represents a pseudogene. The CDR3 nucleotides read TGTGCCAGCAGCAAAGGGCCGGACAGGGTCTTCCACTATGGCTACACCTTC. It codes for CASSKGPDRVFHYGYTF.